A selection of T cell receptor beta chains follows, all from one sample in a study of cytomegalovirus exposure and HLA in healthy donors. Clones were read by immunoSEQ multiplex PCR, and TCRdb kept only the in-frame ones, dropping some. The sample includes about 180,000 clones, around 76% of them seen just once. Material: PBMCs. The receptors stem from a man aged 35-49 years in good health and CMV-seronegative. Each CDR3 is given with its conserved first and last residue. The D gene is left open where the match is weak. Size tells how often a clone was seen (once, few, many) or the class of an expanded clone, and some rows leave it out.

CDR3 DNA	CDR3 protein	clone size	V gene	J gene	D gene
TGTGCCAGCAGTGATATCGGGACAGGGGAGAATGGCTACACCTTC	CASSDIGTGENGYTF	-	TRBV25-1	TRBJ1-2	TRBD1
TGTGCCAGCAGGGAACAGGGTTATCAAGGCTACACCTTC	CASREQGYQGYTF	-	TRBV2	TRBJ1-2	-
TGTGCCAGCAGCTTGGAGTTTCGAGAAGTAGTCCACGAGCAGTACTTC	CASSLEFREVVHEQYF	-	TRBV5-5	TRBJ2-7	-
TGTGCCAGCAGCCCCTTTAGCGGGACCACAGATACGCAGTATTTT	CASSPFSGTTDTQYF	-	TRBV6-5	TRBJ2-3	TRBD2
TGTGCCTGGGAGCTAGCGGGGGGCAATTACAATGAGCAGTTCTTC	CAWELAGGNYNEQFF	-	TRBV30	TRBJ2-1	TRBD2
TGTGCCAGCATTCTCTCCGGGCCGGGCGGCGGGCCCTATGGCTACACCTTC	CASILSGPGGGPYGYTF	-	TRBV28	TRBJ1-2	-
TGTGCCAGCAGCCTCGAAAGACAGGGGGCTGCGTCTGGAAACACCATATATTTT	CASSLERQGAASGNTIYF	-	TRBV11-2	TRBJ1-3	TRBD1
TGTGCCAGCAGCTTGGCCGCAGGGTGGAATGAGCAGTTCTTC	CASSLAAGWNEQFF	once	TRBV5-4	TRBJ2-1	-
TGTGCCTGGAGCAGTCTAGCGGGCGCCGGGGAGCTGTTTTTT	CAWSSLAGAGELFF	once	TRBV30	TRBJ2-2	TRBD2
TGTGCCAGCAGCCAGACCGGGGGATCCTATAATTCACCCCTCCACTTT	CASSQTGGSYNSPLHF	-	TRBV4-2	TRBJ1-6	-
TGTGCCAGCACCGGGGCAGGGGGACCCTTCTATGGCTACACCTTC	CASTGAGGPFYGYTF	-	TRBV11-2	TRBJ1-2	TRBD1
TGTGCCAGCAGTTACCGGGGACAGGGGCACACAGATACGCAGTATTTT	CASSYRGQGHTDTQYF	-	TRBV6-5	TRBJ2-3	TRBD1
TGTGCCATCACTCCGACTAGCGGGGGCCCCTACAATGAGCAGTTCTTC	CAITPTSGGPYNEQFF	-	TRBV10-3	TRBJ2-1	TRBD2
TGTGCCAGCAGCTTAGTCGGGGACAGGGGTTCCAATTCACCCCTCCACTTT	CASSLVGDRGSNSPLHF	-	TRBV7-8	TRBJ1-6	TRBD1
TGTGCCAGCAGCGGACGCTGGAGGGACCAGCAGTTCTTC	CASSGRWRDQQFF	-	TRBV2	TRBJ2-1	-
TGTGCCAGCAGCTTATCTGGGACACGGGACTACGAGCAGTACTTC	CASSLSGTRDYEQYF	-	TRBV7-9	TRBJ2-7	-
TGTGCCAGCCCAGGGTTCTCTGGGGCCAACGTCCTGACTTTC	CASPGFSGANVLTF	-	TRBV7-9	TRBJ2-6	-
TGTGCCAGCAGCTCCGACAGGGGGAGCACAGATACGCAGTATTTT	CASSSDRGSTDTQYF	few	TRBV5-6	TRBJ2-3	TRBD1
TGTGCCAGCAGCTTAGGTCCCGGGACAGCCTACGAGCAGTACTTC	CASSLGPGTAYEQYF	-	TRBV7-2	TRBJ2-7	TRBD1
TGTGCCAGCAGTTCCCTTGGGGCTTTGGGGCGGGGGACTAGCACAGATACGCAGTATTTT	CASSSLGALGRGTSTDTQYF	-	TRBV27	TRBJ2-3	TRBD2
TGTGCCAGCAGCTTAGGGGCAGGGGCGGTGGGAGATACGCAGTATTTT	CASSLGAGAVGDTQYF	-	TRBV7-2	TRBJ2-3	-
TGTGCCAGCAGCTTGGGACAGGTGGTAACCTACGAGCAGTACTTC	CASSLGQVVTYEQYF	-	TRBV5-6	TRBJ2-7	-
TGTGCCAGCAGCCCGGGGTCCGCCCCTGAGCCCCAGCATTTT	CASSPGSAPEPQHF	-	TRBV27	TRBJ1-5	-
TGTGCCAGCAGGCGGCAAGAGGGAACGGTCCGGGAGACCCAGTACTTC	CASRRQEGTVRETQYF	-	TRBV5-5	TRBJ2-5	-
TGTGCCAGCAGTTCCGACAGAAGTAACTATGGCTACACCTTC	CASSSDRSNYGYTF	-	TRBV6-5	TRBJ1-2	-
TGTTCCAGCAGCTTAGGGGCGGGGAGAACCTACGAGCAGTACTTC	CSSSLGAGRTYEQYF	-	TRBV7-9	TRBJ2-7	-
TGTGCCAGCAGTTCCCTGGGCGGGTCGACCTACGAGCAGTACTTC	CASSSLGGSTYEQYF	-	TRBV7-6	TRBJ2-7	-
TGCGCCAGCAGCGAAGGAGCGAACACCGGGGAGCTGTTTTTT	CASSEGANTGELFF	-	TRBV5-1	TRBJ2-2	-
TGCGCCAGCTCTGGGAGGGCATTGTGGAGCACAGATACGCAGTATTTT	CASSGRALWSTDTQYF	-	TRBV5-1	TRBJ2-3	TRBD2
TGTGCCAGCAGCCCAGGGACAGGGGGAGAGACCCAGTACTTC	CASSPGTGGETQYF	-	TRBV11-2	TRBJ2-5	TRBD1
TGTGCCTGGACGTCCGGGAGGGACACCGGGGAGCTGTTTTTT	CAWTSGRDTGELFF	once	TRBV30	TRBJ2-2	TRBD2
TGTGCCAGCAGTAAAGTATCGGGACTAGCGGGGGGAAAAAAAGAGACCCAGTACTTC	CASSKVSGLAGGKKETQYF	-	TRBV9	TRBJ2-5	TRBD2
TGTGCCAGCAGCTTGAGGGAGGCAGGAGAGACCCAGTACTTC	CASSLREAGETQYF	-	TRBV11-3	TRBJ2-5	-
TGTGCCACCACAAACTACGAGCAGTACTTC	CATTNYEQYF	-	TRBV27	TRBJ2-7	-
TGCAGCGTTGGTTCACCACAGCGGTCGGTGACAGATACGCAGTATTTT	CSVGSPQRSVTDTQYF	-	TRBV29-1	TRBJ2-3	-
TGTGCCAGCAGCTTAGGACAGGGGGGTTTCTTCGGTGAAAAACTGTTTTTT	CASSLGQGGFFGEKLFF	-	TRBV7-9	TRBJ1-4	TRBD1
TGCGCCAGCCGGAGGGAGGACATTCCAGATACGCAGTATTTT	CASRREDIPDTQYF	once	TRBV5-1	TRBJ2-3	-
TGTGCCAGCAGCTTAGATCATTACACCCAGGGCATGAACACTGAAGCTTTCTTT	CASSLDHYTQGMNTEAFF	-	TRBV11-2	TRBJ1-1	-
TGTGCCAGCAGCGTATCTAGGGAGCAGTTCTTC	CASSVSREQFF	-	TRBV9	TRBJ2-1	-
TGTGCCAGCAGACTAGCGGGGGGAACCGGGGAGCTGTTTTTT	CASRLAGGTGELFF	few	TRBV28	TRBJ2-2	TRBD2
TGCGCCAGCAGCTTCACAACGAACACTGAAGCTTTCTTT	CASSFTTNTEAFF	once	TRBV5-1	TRBJ1-1	-
TGTGCCAGCTCAGAGGGCAGGGGACACACTGAAGCTTTCTTT	CASSEGRGHTEAFF	few	TRBV18	TRBJ1-1	-
TGTGCCAGCAGCACAACTAGCGGAACCTACGAGCAGTACTTC	CASSTTSGTYEQYF	-	TRBV28	TRBJ2-7	TRBD2
TGTGCCAGCAGCTTAGACGCGGCAGGGGCGGCTTTCTTT	CASSLDAAGAAFF	-	TRBV11-2	TRBJ1-1	-
TGTGCCAGCATAGCGGGAGGGTACAATGAGCAGTTCTTC	CASIAGGYNEQFF	-	TRBV6-1	TRBJ2-1	TRBD2
TGTGCCAGCAGTGCCGCCGGGGGGCCAGGCTACACCTTC	CASSAAGGPGYTF	-	TRBV6-5	TRBJ1-2	-
TGTGCCAGCAGTCGGGACAGAAGGCAAGAGACCCAGTACTTC	CASSRDRRQETQYF	-	TRBV28	TRBJ2-5	TRBD1